This record covers a single TCR beta chain. Its target antigen remains unknown. Per-nucleotide qualities are absent, and no much larger clonotype sits a single base away. Using the deep immunoSEQ assay, TCR CDR3 regions were amplified from genomic DNA by multiplex PCR. Extracted genomic DNA from each cell subset was distributed evenly across all wells of several immunoSEQ 96-well plates, and each plate was treated as a replicate. For sorted subsets, each replicate PCR was loaded with approximately 190 ng genomic DNA, equivalent to about 30,000 T cell genomes. Purified libraries were measured with a Qubit 3.0 fluorometer, size-checked on a Bioanalyzer 2100, and measured again with the KAPA Library Quantification kit. A separate single-read 150-cycle Illumina NextSeq 550 flow cell was used to sequence each immunoSEQ 96-well plate. Per the source publication's procedure: The immunoSEQ output contained only junctional sequences without quality scores, so filtering could not match that applied to full-length reads. Sequences were annotated with PyIR, a Python wrapper for IgBLAST v1.9, and V/J genes and CDR3 were assigned using IMGT germline references. Any read was removed if the V/J assignment was weak (E-value above 1e-6), the CDR3 was missing, or the read contained stop codons, out-of-frame junctions, or ambiguous translated residues. V3J clonotypes were defined as sequences sharing an identical inferred V gene, J gene, and CDR3 amino acid sequence. Percentage overlap between repertoires was computed as shared unique clonotypes divided by the size of the smaller repertoire. Three approaches were used to assess repertoire richness: RTK rarefaction, the Chao1 estimator, and Recon v2.1 estimates of unobserved clonotypes. For all TCRbeta clonotypes obtained by the gDNA method from a few donors, generation probabilities were computed with OLGA. TCRdb took over this immuneACCESS table, retaining in-frame rearrangements with V and J assigned. Such tables are incomplete; in checked studies, under half of the missing clones stem from an unresolved V gene, and the remainder is unexplained. V and J calls and clone size follow that table, whereas D and trimming were derived from the DNA. The sample contains 1.4 million to 1.5 million clones, approximately 96% of them found a single time. Roughly 1.2% of the sample goes to the ten largest clones.

This record comes from a study of shared clonotypes between healthy human individuals (dated by TCRdb to 2018 to 2021). Regarding the research as a whole: The cohort comprised a couple of women and a few men aged 18 to 49 years. For each donor, three plates each were used for CD4 naive and CD4 memory, two plates were used for CD8 naive, and one plate was used for CD8 memory. To estimate repertoire size and how much clonotype sharing occurs between individuals, the study deeply sequenced the blood TCR repertoires of roughly 5 healthy adults. To increase sequencing depth and limit assay-specific biases, TCR repertoire library preparation and sequencing were carried out by different laboratories using diverse techniques. Each donor's leukapheresis produced roughly between roughly 0.85 and 9.5 billion PBMCs.

Donors were healthy HIV-negative adults with no recently reported acute infections or vaccinations. All donors were Caucasian adults living in Nashville, Tennessee, USA. CD4+ T cells were enriched through magnetic negative selection, after which naive cells were positively selected on CD45RA and the remaining negative fraction served as the memory subset. Blood was collected by leukapheresis, and PBMCs were isolated by Ficoll-Histopaque density gradient centrifugation and then cryopreserved in liquid nitrogen vapor phase. Analytical flow cytometry was used to check the purity and quantity of each magnetically sorted T cell population. Genomic DNA was isolated from every sorted fraction and measured by UV absorbance on a Nanodrop 2000c. Study-wide conclusions, independent of this receptor: Incomplete sequencing was indicated by rarefaction of sorted-subset datasets, despite the large sequencing depth. Because the study included only a small number of donors, the genetic and exposure-history diversity represented was limited. Naive subsets generally had larger estimated clonotype richness than memory subsets did. Only blood was sampled, and tissue TCR repertoires likely differ from those in blood. Pairwise subsampling led to the expectation that sequencing depth would affect the degree of clonotype sharing among donors. Higher generation probabilities were observed for clonotypes shared by all four sorted-subset donors than for non-shared clonotypes. Sharing across a handful of donors was observed for approximately 5% of naive CD4, 3.5% of naive CD8, around 2.5% of memory CD4, and roughly 0.4% of memory CD8 clonotypes.

Counted from cysteine to phenylalanine, this CDR3 has 20 amino acids. This entry keeps only the CDR3 DNA: 60 bases, framed from base 1. V has 0 bases trimmed and J has 0 bases trimmed; junction bases matching no gene number 12. The germline V gene provides CDR1 SGHTA and CDR2 FQGNSA. The clonotype comes from a man in his thirties or forties in good health. Here the chain combines TRBV7-2 and TRBJ2-5, and TRBD1 matches 11 of the central bases. The sequencing input was naive CD4+ T cells sorted from blood. Sample cell subset or site, as interpreted from the label and publication: CD45RA+ positively selected. The encoded CDR3 is CASSLARTGGTYYHQETQYF. The DNA is as follows: TGTGCCAGCAGCTTAGCCCGGACAGGGGGCACTTACTACCACCAAGAGACCCAGTACTTC.